What follows describes a single T cell receptor beta chain. Its target is not known. The entry originates in a study of shared clonotypes between healthy human individuals. Study conclusions and caveats: The genetic and exposure-history diversity represented was limited by few donors. Tissues were not sampled, only blood, and their repertoires likely differ.

The CDR3 consists of 15 residues. J lost 6 bases, V lost 4 bases, and 7 bases had no gene match. Germline CDR1 reads SGDLS; CDR2 reads YYNGEE. In the source study's methods: Without quality scores, immunoSEQ junctional reads could not be filtered like full-length reads. Here immunoSEQ multiplex PCR was the method, and the copy in TCRdb shows in-frame clones only, minus some. V and J calls and clone size are those listed in that table; D and trimming were worked out from the DNA. The repertoire holds some 530,000 clones, with about 72% as singletons. The chain links TRBV9 to TRBJ2-3; TRBD2 matches at 11 bases. The clonotype was recovered from a woman aged 40 to 50 in good health. Some clones in this sample may be carry-over from other donors' samples. Sequenced material: PBMCs. The CDR3 sequence: CASSPLAGGADTQYF. For the CDR3, the DNA is TGTGCCAGCAGCCCGCTAGCGGGAGGAGCCGATACGCAGTATTTT.